These 5 T cell receptor beta chains were sequenced from one sample in a study of blood T cell repertoires in COVID-19. Sequencing was performed with immunoSEQ multiplex PCR; in TCRdb, only in-frame clones are kept and a portion is missing. Here the sample spans fewer than 200,000 clones, roughly 86% being singletons. Specimen: peripheral blood. Receptor source: a woman of 80 years or more with COVID-19, enrolled during active disease.

The chain links TRBV5-8 to TRBJ1-6; D is uncertain. Trimming removed 1 base from V and 9 bases from J, with 17 bases in between. Looked up from germline, CDR1 is SGHTS and CDR2 is YDEGEE. The CDR3 spans 16 residues. The CDR3 DNA sequence: TGTGCCAGCAGCTTGAGTTGGGCAGGTTTTGGTTCACCCCTCCACTTT. Translated, it gives CASSLSWAGFGSPLHF.

This chain joins TRBV5-8 and TRBJ1-5; D possibly corresponds to TRBD1 (5 bases). The CDR3 sequence is 14 residues long. Germline CDR1 reads SGHTS; CDR2 reads YDEGEE. Trimming stripped 1 base from V and 5 bases from J, with 10 bases between. CDR3 sequence: CASSLRWGDQPQHF. In nucleotides, the CDR3 is TGTGCCAGCAGCTTGCGCTGGGGGGATCAGCCCCAGCATTTT.

The rearrangement uses TRBV21-1 and TRBJ2-5; TRBD2, as called in the table, went unchecked against the DNA. TRBV21-1 is termed a pseudogene. The CDR3 spans 11 residues. The CDR3 sequence: CASSKAREWNF. In DNA form, the CDR3 reads TGTGCCAGCAGCAAAGCGAGGGAATGGAACTTC.

V gene TRBV24-1 combines with J gene TRBJ2-3; 7 nucleotides align to TRBD1. Germline CDR1 and CDR2: KGHDR and SFDVKD. The CDR3 has 14 residues. With V trimmed by 8 bases and J by 2 bases, 6 bases remained unmatched. Here the CDR3 DNA reads TGTGCCACCACCCGGGACAGAGACACAGATACGCAGTATTTT. Encoded protein: CATTRDRDTDTQYF.

The chain joins TRBV6-2 or TRBV6-3 to TRBJ2-1; TRBD2 agrees at 11 bases. The trim removed 2 bases at V and 5 bases at J, leaving 5 bases unmatched. The CDR3 spans 16 residues. CDR1 and CDR2 from the germline V gene are MNHEY and SVGEGT. The CDR3 coding sequence is TGTGCCAGCAGTTACCCCATACTAGCGGGGGACAATGAGCAGTTCTTC. This translates into CASSYPILAGDNEQFF.